One sample yielded the 31 T cell receptor beta chains listed below, sequenced in a study of CD8 T cells in ankylosing spondylitis. No antigen has been identified for these receptors. TCRdb processed the 5' RACE reads anew with MiXCR; each CDR3 protein has one entry. The table includes approximately 400,000 distinct CDR3 sequences, 17% detected once. General study findings and limits: Within ankylosing spondylitis blood, a TCR beta motif made up of eight highly homologous variants appeared to be characteristic.

The material sequenced was blood, either unsorted or a sorted T cell fraction (not recorded which). These TCRs come from a male donor with ankylosing spondylitis.

This clonotype appeared a few times. The gene calls are TRBV29-1 and TRBJ1-1; D is ambiguous. Trimming cost V 3 bases and J 5 bases, with 16 bases left between them. Germline V gene data show CDR1 as SQVTM and CDR2 as ANQGSEA. This CDR3 is built from 14 residues. CDR3 region: CSVDPTVRGTEAFF. In nucleotides, the CDR3 is TGCAGCGTTGACCCGACGGTGCGTGGAACTGAAGCTTTCTTT.

This clonotype was seen only a few times. In DNA form, the CDR3 reads TGTGCCAGCAGCCGGGGAGACAGACCTAAAAACATTCAGTACTTC. Its protein is CASSRGDRPKNIQYF. The chain joins TRBV14 to TRBJ2-4; TRBD1 or TRBD2 may be the D gene (5 bases each). Germline V lookup: CDR1 SGHDN, CDR2 FVKESK. The CDR3 has 15 residues. V lost 4 bases and J lost 4, with 14 bases in between.

The table lists this clonotype with many counts. This chain links TRBV12-3 or TRBV12-4 with TRBJ1-1, with D hard to call. Trimming took 5 bases from V and 2 from J, leaving 18 bases between them. CDR3 length equals 16 residues. DNA of the CDR3: TGTGCCAGCAGTCAGGCGTACACAAAGAAAAACACTGAAGCTTTCTTT. Residues: CASSQAYTKKNTEAFF.

This chain links TRBV28 with TRBJ1-1; D unresolved. The CDR3 spans 15 residues. Between the trimmed V and J ends, which lost 2 bases and 1 base, there was a span of 11 bases. The germline V gene encodes CDR1 MDHEN and CDR2 SYDVKM. DNA of the CDR3: TGTGCCAGCAGTTTAATGGATAGGTCGAACACTGAAGCTTTCTTT. This translates into CASSLMDRSNTEAFF. Combining the CDR3 with reference TRBV28 and TRBJ1-1 gives the whole variable domain DVKVTQSSRYLVKRTGEKVFLECVQDMDHENMFWYRQDPGLGLRLIYFSYDVKMKEKGDIPEGYSVSREKKERFSLILESASTNQTSMYLCASSLMDRSNTEAFFGQGTRLTVV.

The CDR3 coding sequence is TGCGCCAGCAGCCCGGGACAGAGAGGAGAGACCCAGTACTTC. Encoded protein: CASSPGQRGETQYF. V usage is TRBV5-1 and J usage is TRBJ2-5; 7 positions match TRBD1. The CDR3 contains 14 residues. Germline CDR1 and CDR2: SGHRS and YFSETQ. The V and J ends lost 4 bases and 4 bases, in that order; junction bases with no gene match: 7. The full variable domain, its missing parts supplied by reference TRBV5-1 and TRBJ2-5, is KAGVTQTPRYLIKTRGQQVTLSCSPISGHRSVSWYQQTPGQGLQFLFEYFSETQRNKGNFPGRFSGRQFSNSRSEMNVSTLELGDSALYLCASSPGQRGETQYFGPGTRLLVL.

There are many counts of this clonotype. In DNA form, the CDR3 reads TGCGCCAGCAGCCAACCCCTCTCTAGTCCCGAGCAGTACTTC. It specifies CASSQPLSSPEQYF. This chain links TRBV4-1 with TRBJ2-7; no reliable D call. Germline lookup yields CDR1 MGHRA and CDR2 YSYEKL. This CDR3 is 14 amino acids long. Trimming removed 2 bases at V and 6 bases at J, with 14 bases between.

This clonotype has a handful of counts. The rearrangement uses TRBV4-1 and TRBJ2-5; TRBD2 aligns across 8 bases. Trimming cost V 4 bases and J 4 bases; bases outside gene matches: 8. There are 15 residues in the CDR3. Germline-derived CDR1 and CDR2 are MGHRA and YSYEKL. This CDR3 reads CASSLPGGARETQYF. Here the CDR3 DNA reads TGCGCCAGCAGCCTTCCCGGGGGGGCGAGAGAGACCCAGTACTTC.

This clonotype has more than one count but fewer than ten. The chain has TRBV12-3 or TRBV12-4 and TRBJ1-2; a weak D match, TRBD1 (6 bases). V lost 9 bases, J lost 4 bases, and 12 bases lay in between. The CDR3 extends over 12 amino acids. The CDR3 region is CASRGTTYGYTF. The CDR3 coding sequence is TGTGCCAGTCGTGGGACAACCTATGGCTACACCTTC.

This clonotype has only a few counts. The chain uses TRBV4-1 and TRBJ2-3; no clear D gene. Germline assignment: CDR1 MGHRA and CDR2 YSYEKL. The CDR3 is made up of 16 amino acids. V lost 1 base and J 8 bases, leaving 19 bases between the germline ends. The CDR3 here is CASSQADLFVRGTQYF. CDR3 bases: TGCGCCAGCAGCCAAGCGGACCTCTTTGTGAGAGGTACGCAGTATTTT.

This clonotype was recorded a few times. V and J are TRBV19 and TRBJ2-5, with D hard to call. The V end was cut by 6 bases, the J end by 2 bases, with 7 bases between. This CDR3 has 12 residues. The germline CDR1 and CDR2 sequences are LNHDA and SQIVND (reference sequence). CDR3 sequence reads: CASRGRQETQYF. Written as DNA, the CDR3 is TGTGCCAGTAGGGGAAGGCAAGAGACCCAGTACTTC.

This clonotype was seen at least ten times. This chain connects TRBV12-3 or TRBV12-4 to TRBJ1-1, with D possibly being TRBD1 (5 bases). The CDR3 is made up of 13 amino acids. V lost 5 bases, J lost 4 bases, and 11 bases lay in between. This chain's CDR3 is CASSPYGGTEAFF. CDR3 DNA: TGTGCCAGCAGTCCCTATGGGGGCACTGAAGCTTTCTTT.

Many counts were recorded for this clonotype. The chain links TRBV12-3 or TRBV12-4 to TRBJ1-5; D is unresolved. The germline V and J ends were trimmed by 7 bases and 10 bases, with 20 bases remaining between them. The CDR3 is 14 residues long. In nucleotides, the CDR3 is TGTGCCAGCACCCATCGACATATGATCAGCCCCCAGCATTTT. It yields the protein CASTHRHMISPQHF.

There are a few counts of this clonotype. The gene calls are TRBV11-2 and TRBJ2-7, with TRBD1 as a possible D gene (6 bases). This CDR3 comprises 11 residues. Germline V gene lookup returns CDR1 SGHAT and CDR2 FQNNGV. Trimming shortened V by 5 bases and J by 9 bases, and 11 bases separated the two germline ends. Here the CDR3 DNA reads TGTGCCAGCAGCGTGGACAGAAGGCAGTACTTC. This sequence encodes CASSVDRRQYF.

There are a few counts of this clonotype. This chain joins TRBV20-1 and TRBJ2-1, with D perhaps matching TRBD1 (6 bases). The CDR3 spans 14 residues. In germline, CDR1 is DFQATT, CDR2 SNEGSKA (reference sequence). The germline V and J ends were trimmed by 1 base and 5 bases, with 12 bases remaining between them. Here the CDR3 reads CSARVPGTNNEQFF. CDR3 DNA sequence: TGCAGTGCTAGAGTTCCGGGGACAAACAATGAGCAGTTCTTC.

A few counts support this clonotype. J is TRBJ2-2 and V is TRBV3-1; D unclear. The V gene's germline CDR1 is LGHDT and CDR2 YNNKEL (reference sequence). V was clipped by 1 base and J by 3 bases, with 15 bases between them. The CDR3 is 17 amino acids. The CDR3 protein is CASSQVILSYYTGELFF. As DNA, the CDR3 is TGTGCCAGCAGCCAAGTAATCCTTTCTTACTACACCGGGGAGCTGTTTTTT.

This clonotype was observed at least ten times. The gene calls are TRBV20-1 and TRBJ1-1, with D uncertain. In germline, CDR1 is DFQATT, CDR2 SNEGSKA (reference sequence). The CDR3 runs to 13 residues. V dropped 1 base and J dropped 2 bases, with 8 bases sitting between them. The DNA of the CDR3 is TGCAGTGCTAGAGTAACCCCCAACACTGAAGCTTTCTTT. This codes for CSARVTPNTEAFF.

This clonotype came up many times. V is TRBV12-3 or TRBV12-4 and J is TRBJ1-5, with no clear D. The CDR3 has 12 residues. V gave up 5 bases and J gave up 5 bases, with 7 bases separating them. The CDR3 here is CASSEGYQPQHF. In nucleotides, the CDR3 is TGTGCCAGCAGTGAGGGTTATCAGCCCCAGCATTTT.

This chain links TRBV11-1 with TRBJ1-2, with D possibly being TRBD1 (6 bases). The CDR3 contains 13 residues. V was shortened by 2 bases and J by 10 bases, with 14 bases between the two germline ends. Germline V lookup: CDR1 SGHAT, CDR2 FQDESV (reference sequence). CDR3: CASSLIRGSDYTF. Written as DNA, the CDR3 is TGTGCCAGCAGCTTAATCAGGGGATCCGACTACACCTTC.

This clonotype has ten or more counts. The chain has TRBV5-1 and TRBJ2-1; TRBD1 might be the D (5 bases). This CDR3 has 14 residues. In germline, CDR1 is SGHRS, CDR2 YFSETQ. V lost 4 bases to trimming and J lost 0 bases, with 8 bases between them. The CDR3 loop is CASSHDSSYNEQFF. The CDR3 nucleotides read TGCGCCAGCAGCCATGACAGCTCCTACAATGAGCAGTTCTTC.

V gene TRBV7-9 combines with J gene TRBJ1-2, with D perhaps TRBD1 (6 bases). CDR3 length equals 15 residues. The ends were cut back, 7 bases at V and 0 bases at J, with 15 bases in the middle. Germline loops: CDR1 SEHNR, CDR2 FQNEAQ (reference sequence). CDR3 residues: CASTPPTGANYGYTF. Here the CDR3 DNA reads TGTGCCAGCACCCCCCCGACAGGAGCTAACTATGGCTACACCTTC.

Many counts were recorded for this clonotype. The J gene is TRBJ2-1, the V gene TRBV20-1, with unresolved D. From germline, CDR1 is DFQATT and CDR2 SNEGSKA (reference sequence). The CDR3 covers 14 residues. V gave up 6 bases and J gave up 1 base, with 13 bases separating them. The CDR3 nucleotides read TGCAGTGCCGCCCCCCCAAGTTCCTACAATGAGCAGTTCTTC. The encoded protein is CSAAPPSSYNEQFF.

The chain employs TRBV28 and TRBJ1-4; D is unresolved. V was cut by 7 bases and J by 8 bases, with 11 bases left in between. The CDR3 is made up of 12 amino acids. In germline, CDR1 is MDHEN, CDR2 SYDVKM. CDR3 bases: TGTGCCAGCACCGTAGGTGGGGAAAAACTGTTTTTT. Amino acids: CASTVGGEKLFF.

This chain connects TRBV6-5 to TRBJ1-1, with D possibly matching TRBD1 (6 bases). This CDR3 has 14 residues. CDR1 and CDR2 from the germline V gene are MNHEY and SVGAGI. Trimming left V 2 bases short and J 5 bases short, with 12 bases between. The CDR3 loop is CASSYGGAGTEAFF. CDR3 nucleotide sequence: TGTGCCAGCAGTTACGGGGGCGCGGGGACTGAAGCTTTCTTT.

This chain links TRBV5-1 with TRBJ1-1; TRBD1 is a possible D gene (6 bases). The CDR3 is made up of 15 amino acids. The germline V gene encodes CDR1 SGHRS and CDR2 YFSETQ. Trimming took 4 bases from V and 0 from J, leaving 13 bases between them. CDR3 sequence: CASSPHRDLNTEAFF. CDR3 sequence (DNA): TGCGCCAGCAGCCCGCACAGGGATTTGAACACTGAAGCTTTCTTT.

This chain uses TRBV5-1 with TRBJ2-3; 9 nucleotides align to TRBD2. Germline CDR1 and CDR2: SGHRS and YFSETQ. Losses at the gene ends were 5 bases for V and 0 bases for J; bases not matched to a gene: 16. The CDR3 has 19 amino acids. Here the CDR3 DNA reads TGCGCCAGCAGGGAGAGACTAGCGGCACTCCAGTCTAGCACAGATACGCAGTATTTT. Translating it yields CASRERLAALQSSTDTQYF.

The chain couples TRBV27 to TRBJ2-7; TRBD1 is a possible D gene (5 bases). Trimming left V 6 bases short and J 3 bases short, with 15 bases between. CDR3 length: 14 residues. From germline, CDR1 is MNHEY and CDR2 SMNVEV (reference sequence). CDR3 amino acids: CASRPTRQLYEQYF. The DNA of the CDR3 is TGTGCCAGCAGACCAACCCGACAGCTCTACGAGCAGTACTTC.

In this sample, this clonotype turned up a few times. J is TRBJ1-4 and V is TRBV2; 7 nucleotides align to TRBD1. The CDR3 is 15 residues long. The V and J ends lost 5 bases and 8 bases, in that order; junction bases with no gene match: 11. Germline CDR1 reads SNHLY; CDR2 reads FYNNEI. The CDR3 here is CASSFDRVGVEKLFF. CDR3 coding DNA: TGTGCCAGCAGTTTCGACAGGGTAGGGGTCGAAAAACTGTTTTTT.

This clonotype was recorded a few times. This chain connects TRBV10-3 to TRBJ1-5; 8 positions match TRBD1. The V gene end was trimmed by 4 bases and the J gene end by 6 bases; junction bases not matched to a gene: 5. The CDR3 covers 14 residues. The germline CDR1 and CDR2 sequences are ENHRY and SYGVKD. The CDR3 reads CAISARGQGQPQHF. CDR3 DNA: TGTGCCATCAGTGCCAGGGGGCAGGGTCAGCCCCAGCATTTT.

This clonotype appeared a few times. The genes are TRBV18 and TRBJ2-7; D unresolved. This CDR3 spans 13 amino acids. CDR1 is KGHSH and CDR2 is LQKENI in the germline V gene. The V gene lost 8 bases and the J gene lost 0 bases, with 11 bases spanning the gap. The CDR3 region is CASQAQSSYEQYF. The CDR3 DNA reads TGTGCCAGCCAGGCCCAGAGCTCCTACGAGCAGTACTTC.

There are a few counts of this clonotype. The junction does not match germline at one end; this may be a read error. The CDR3 here is CASREAGGPSGELFF. CDR3 DNA: TGTGCCAGCAGAGAAGCGGGAGGGCCCTCGGGGGAGCTGTTTTTT. This rearrangement joins TRBV2 to TRBJ2-2; 10 bases match TRBD2. CDR1 SNHLY and CDR2 FYNNEI come from the germline V gene. The CDR3 loop spans 15 amino acids.

This clonotype was observed many times. The chain carries TRBV7-3 and TRBJ2-5; 10 nucleotides match TRBD2. The CDR3 loop spans 15 amino acids. Germline V gene lookup returns CDR1 SGHTA and CDR2 FQGTGA. V lost 4 bases to trimming and J lost 5 bases; unmatched junction nucleotides: 7. The chain's CDR3 is CASSSSGRAEETQYF. CDR3 coding DNA: TGTGCCAGCAGCTCAAGCGGGAGGGCCGAGGAGACCCAGTACTTC.